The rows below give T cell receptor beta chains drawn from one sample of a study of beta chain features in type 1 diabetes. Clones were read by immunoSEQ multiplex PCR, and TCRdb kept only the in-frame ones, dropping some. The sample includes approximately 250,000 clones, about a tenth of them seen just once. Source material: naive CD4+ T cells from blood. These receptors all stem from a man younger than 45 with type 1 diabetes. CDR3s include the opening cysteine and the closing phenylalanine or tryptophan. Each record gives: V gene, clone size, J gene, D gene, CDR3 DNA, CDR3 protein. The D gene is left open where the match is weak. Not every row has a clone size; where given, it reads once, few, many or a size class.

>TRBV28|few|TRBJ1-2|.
TGTGCCAGCAGGGAAGGGCAGCGGTATGGCTACACCTTC
CASREGQRYGYTF
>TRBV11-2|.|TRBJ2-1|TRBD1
TGTGCCAGCAGCTCAGCGACAGGGTTAAGACACAATGAGCAGTTCTTC
CASSSATGLRHNEQFF
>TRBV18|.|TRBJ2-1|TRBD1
TGTGCCAGCTCACAATGGACAGGGGGTATGTTTGGCGATGAGCAGTTCTTC
CASSQWTGGMFGDEQFF
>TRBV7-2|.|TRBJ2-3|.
TGTGCCAGCAGCTTAGGTCTAGTTGCTCCAGATACGCAGTATTTT
CASSLGLVAPDTQYF
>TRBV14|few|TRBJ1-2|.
TGTGCCAGCAGCCAAGAAGGTTGGGGGGATGGCTACACCTTC
CASSQEGWGDGYTF
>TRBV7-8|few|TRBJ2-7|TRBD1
TGTGCCAGCAGCTCCACCGGGACAGCCTTCGCCTACGAGCAGTACTTC
CASSSTGTAFAYEQYF
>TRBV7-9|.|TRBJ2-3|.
TGTGCCAGCAGCTTTCACTGGACCGGGAACACAGATACGCAGTATTTT
CASSFHWTGNTDTQYF
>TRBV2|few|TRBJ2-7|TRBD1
TGTGCCAGCAGTGGACAGGGGTACGAGCAGTACTTC
CASSGQGYEQYF
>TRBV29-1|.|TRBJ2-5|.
TGCAGCGTTACAGGGTTTGGGGAGACCCAGTACTTC
CSVTGFGETQYF
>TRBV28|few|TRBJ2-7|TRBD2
TGTGCCAGCCAGGCAAGACTAGCGGGGGAGCAGTACTTC
CASQARLAGEQYF
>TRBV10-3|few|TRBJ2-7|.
TGTGCCATCAGCGGGTCAGGCTCCTCCGCGGGGGAGCAGTACTTC
CAISGSGSSAGEQYF
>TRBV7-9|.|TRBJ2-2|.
TGTGCCAGCAGCTTTTGGACAGGGGAGCTGTTTTTT
CASSFWTGELFF
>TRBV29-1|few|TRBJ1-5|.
TGCAGCGTTGAGGAAACCGGGGATCAGCCCCAGCATTTT
CSVEETGDQPQHF
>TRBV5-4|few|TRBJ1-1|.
TGTGCCAGCAGCTCTCCTAGGCAGGGCGGTGAAGCTTTCTTT
CASSSPRQGGEAFF
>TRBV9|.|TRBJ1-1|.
TGTGCCAGCAGCAAAGCACAGGGTATGAACACTGAAGCTTTCTTT
CASSKAQGMNTEAFF
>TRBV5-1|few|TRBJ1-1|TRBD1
TGCGCCAGCAGCCCAGGGGGCCCAACTAACACTGAAGCTTTCTTT
CASSPGGPTNTEAFF
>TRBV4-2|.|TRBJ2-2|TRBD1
TGTGCCAGCAGCCCGCGAGTAGGGGGCAACACCGGGGAGCTGTTTTTT
CASSPRVGGNTGELFF
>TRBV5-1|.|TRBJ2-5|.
TGCGCCAGCAGCTTGGAGGGAGGCCAGTACTTC
CASSLEGGQYF
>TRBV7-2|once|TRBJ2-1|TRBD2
TGTGCCAGCAGCCGACCAGCGGGGGAGCAGTTCTTC
CASSRPAGEQFF
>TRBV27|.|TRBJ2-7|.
TGTGCCAGCAGTTTCCAACCACCGGGACACCCGGGAGAGCAGTACTTC
CASSFQPPGHPGEQYF
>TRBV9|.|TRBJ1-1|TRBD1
TGTGCCAGCAGCGACCCTTCAGGGACAGGTCAAACTGAAGCTTTCTTT
CASSDPSGTGQTEAFF
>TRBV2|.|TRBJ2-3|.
TGTGCCAGTAGCCGAACCACAGATACGCAGTATTTT
CASSRTTDTQYF
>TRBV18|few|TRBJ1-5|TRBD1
TGTGCCAGCTCACTCCGGGCCCAGGGGGCCCAGCATTTT
CASSLRAQGAQHF
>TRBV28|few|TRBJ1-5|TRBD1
TGTGCCAGCAGCCCCCTAGGACAGGCAATGATCCAGCCCCAGCATTTT
CASSPLGQAMIQPQHF
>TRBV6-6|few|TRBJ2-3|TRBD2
TGTGCCAGCAGTCTGAAACGGGGGGGCCGGACAGATACGCAGTATTTT
CASSLKRGGRTDTQYF
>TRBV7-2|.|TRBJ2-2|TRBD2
TGTGCCAGCAGCAAGACTAGCGGGAACACCGGGGAGCTGTTTTTT
CASSKTSGNTGELFF
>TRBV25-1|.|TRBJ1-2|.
TGTGCCAGCAGTGAATCAGGGCCTTATGGCTACACCTTC
CASSESGPYGYTF
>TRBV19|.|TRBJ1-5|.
TGTGCCAGTAGTACCCCAGAGGGTCAGCCCCAGCATTTT
CASSTPEGQPQHF
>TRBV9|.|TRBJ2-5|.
TGTGCCAGCAGCATAAGCGGCCAAGAGACCCAGTACTTC
CASSISGQETQYF
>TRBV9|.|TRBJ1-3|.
TGTGCCAGCAGCCCGGCCGGGACTCCTTTGTCCTCTGGAAACACCATATATTTT
CASSPAGTPLSSGNTIYF
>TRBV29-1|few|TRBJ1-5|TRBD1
TGCAGCGTTCAACTCACAGGGGGGAGCAATCAGCCCCAGCATTTT
CSVQLTGGSNQPQHF
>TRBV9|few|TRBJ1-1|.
TGTGCCAGCAGCGCTGCTGGACACAAGGCGAACACTGAAGCTTTCTTT
CASSAAGHKANTEAFF
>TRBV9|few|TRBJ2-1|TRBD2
TGTGCCAGCAGCGTCGGACTAGTGGCCTCTGATGAGCAGTTCTTC
CASSVGLVASDEQFF